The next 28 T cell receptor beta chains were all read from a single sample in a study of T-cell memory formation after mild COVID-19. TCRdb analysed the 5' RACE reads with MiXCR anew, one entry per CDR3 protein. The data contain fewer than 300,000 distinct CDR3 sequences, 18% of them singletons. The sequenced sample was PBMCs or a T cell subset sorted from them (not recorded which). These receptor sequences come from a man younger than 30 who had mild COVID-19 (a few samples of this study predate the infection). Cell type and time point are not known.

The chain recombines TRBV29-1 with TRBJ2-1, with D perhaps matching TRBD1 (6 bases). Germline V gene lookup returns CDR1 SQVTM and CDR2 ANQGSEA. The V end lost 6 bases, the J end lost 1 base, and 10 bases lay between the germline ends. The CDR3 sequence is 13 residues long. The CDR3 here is CSVWTVSYNEQFF. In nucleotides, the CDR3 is TGCAGCGTCTGGACAGTTTCCTACAATGAGCAGTTCTTC.

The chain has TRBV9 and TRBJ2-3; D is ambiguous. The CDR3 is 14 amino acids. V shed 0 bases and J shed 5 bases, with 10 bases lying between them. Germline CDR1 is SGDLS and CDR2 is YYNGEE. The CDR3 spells CASSVVGSKDTQYF. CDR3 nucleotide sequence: TGTGCCAGCAGCGTAGTGGGTTCCAAAGATACGCAGTATTTT. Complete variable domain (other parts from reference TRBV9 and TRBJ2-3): DSGVTQTPKHLITATGQRVTLRCSPRSGDLSVYWYQQSLDQGLQFLIQYYNGEERAKGNILERFSAQQFPDLHSELNLSSLELGDSALYFCASSVVGSKDTQYFGPGTRLTVL.

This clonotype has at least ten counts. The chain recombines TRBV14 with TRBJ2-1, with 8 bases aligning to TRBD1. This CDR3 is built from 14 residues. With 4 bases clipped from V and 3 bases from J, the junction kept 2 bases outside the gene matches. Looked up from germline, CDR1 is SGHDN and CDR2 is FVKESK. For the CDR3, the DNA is TGTGCCAGCAGCCCCGGGACAGGCTACAATGAGCAGTTCTTC. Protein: CASSPGTGYNEQFF.

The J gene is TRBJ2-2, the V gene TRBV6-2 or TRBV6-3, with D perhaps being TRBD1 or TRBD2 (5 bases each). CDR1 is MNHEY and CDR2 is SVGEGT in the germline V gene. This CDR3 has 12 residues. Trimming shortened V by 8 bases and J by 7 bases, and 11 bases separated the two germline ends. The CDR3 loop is CASSKRGGELFF. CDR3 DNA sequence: TGTGCCAGCTCCAAGAGGGGCGGGGAGCTGTTTTTT.

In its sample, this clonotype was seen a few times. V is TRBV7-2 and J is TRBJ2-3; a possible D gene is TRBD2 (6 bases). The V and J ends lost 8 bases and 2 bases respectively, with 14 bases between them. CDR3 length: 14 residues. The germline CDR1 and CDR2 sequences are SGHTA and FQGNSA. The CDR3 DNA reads TGTGCCAGCGGGCGGGACGGACCCACAGATACGCAGTATTTT. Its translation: CASGRDGPTDTQYF.

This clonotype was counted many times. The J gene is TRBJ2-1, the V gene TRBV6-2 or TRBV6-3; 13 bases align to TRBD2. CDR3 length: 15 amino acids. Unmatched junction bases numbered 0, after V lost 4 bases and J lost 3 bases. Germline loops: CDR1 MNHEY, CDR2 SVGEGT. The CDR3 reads CASSWTSGGYNEQFF. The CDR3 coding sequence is TGTGCCAGCAGTTGGACTAGCGGGGGCTACAATGAGCAGTTCTTC.

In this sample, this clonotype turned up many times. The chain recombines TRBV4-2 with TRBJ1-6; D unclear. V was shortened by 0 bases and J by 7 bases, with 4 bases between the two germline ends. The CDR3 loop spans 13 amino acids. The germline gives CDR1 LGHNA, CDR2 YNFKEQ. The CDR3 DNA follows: TGTGCCAGCAGCCAAGATCGGAATTCACCCCTCCACTTT. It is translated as CASSQDRNSPLHF.

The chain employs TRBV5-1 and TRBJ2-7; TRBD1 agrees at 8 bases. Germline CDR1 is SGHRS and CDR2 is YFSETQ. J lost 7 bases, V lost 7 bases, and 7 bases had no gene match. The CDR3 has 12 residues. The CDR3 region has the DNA TGCGCCAGCGGGGACAGGCGAGGGGAGCAGTACGTC. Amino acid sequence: CASGDRRGEQYV.

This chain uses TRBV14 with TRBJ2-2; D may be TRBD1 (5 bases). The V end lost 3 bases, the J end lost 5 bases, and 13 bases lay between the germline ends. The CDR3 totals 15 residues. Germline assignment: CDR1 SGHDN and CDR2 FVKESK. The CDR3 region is CASSQLRRQTGELFF. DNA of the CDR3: TGTGCCAGCAGCCAGCTTCGGCGACAGACCGGGGAGCTGTTTTTT. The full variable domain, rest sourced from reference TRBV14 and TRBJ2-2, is EAGVTQFPSHSVIEKGQTVTLRCDPISGHDNLYWYRRVMGKEIKFLLHFVKESKQDESGMPNNRFLAERTGGTYSTLKVQPAELEDSGVYFCASSQLRRQTGELFFGEGSRLTVL.

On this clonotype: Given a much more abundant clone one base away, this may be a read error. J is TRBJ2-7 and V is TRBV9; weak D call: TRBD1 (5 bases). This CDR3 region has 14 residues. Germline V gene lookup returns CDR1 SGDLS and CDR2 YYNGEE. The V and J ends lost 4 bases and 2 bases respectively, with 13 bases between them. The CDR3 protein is CASSPRRGPYEQYF. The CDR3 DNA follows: TGTGCCAGCAGCCCCCGTAGGGGTCCCTACGAGCAGTACTTC.

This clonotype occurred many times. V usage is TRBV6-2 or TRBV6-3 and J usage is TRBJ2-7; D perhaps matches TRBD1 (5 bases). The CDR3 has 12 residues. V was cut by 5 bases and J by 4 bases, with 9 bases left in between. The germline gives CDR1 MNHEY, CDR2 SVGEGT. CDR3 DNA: TGTGCCAGCAGTGATCCAGGGTACGAGCAGTACGTC. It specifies CASSDPGYEQYV.

CDR3 region: CASSWTGRQPQHF. CDR3 sequence (DNA): TGCGCCAGCAGCTGGACAGGGCGTCAGCCCCAGCATTTT. The rearrangement links TRBV5-1 to TRBJ1-5; 8 bases align to TRBD1. V shed 3 bases and J 6 bases; nucleotides not matched to a gene: 2. CDR1 and CDR2 (germline): SGHRS, YFSETQ. The CDR3 spans 13 residues.

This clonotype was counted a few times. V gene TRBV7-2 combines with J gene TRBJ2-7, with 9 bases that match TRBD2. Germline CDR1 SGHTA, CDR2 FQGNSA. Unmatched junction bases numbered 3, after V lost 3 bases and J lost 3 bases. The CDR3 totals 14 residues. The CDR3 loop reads CASSFLAGSYEQYV. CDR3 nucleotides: TGTGCCAGCAGCTTTCTAGCGGGGAGCTACGAGCAGTACGTC.

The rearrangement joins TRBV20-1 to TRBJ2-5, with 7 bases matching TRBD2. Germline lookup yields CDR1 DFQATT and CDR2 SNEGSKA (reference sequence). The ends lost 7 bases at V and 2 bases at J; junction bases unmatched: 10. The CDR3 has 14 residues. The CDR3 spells CSGQVAGRQETQYF. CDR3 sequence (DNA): TGCAGTGGCCAGGTAGCGGGCCGACAAGAGACCCAGTACTTC.

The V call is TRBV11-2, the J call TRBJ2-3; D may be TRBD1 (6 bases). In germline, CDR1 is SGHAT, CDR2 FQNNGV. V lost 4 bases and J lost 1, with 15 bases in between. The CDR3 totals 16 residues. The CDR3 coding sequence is TGTGCCAGCAGCTCACTAGAGGGGGTTGGCACAGATACGCAGTATTTT. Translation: CASSSLEGVGTDTQYF.

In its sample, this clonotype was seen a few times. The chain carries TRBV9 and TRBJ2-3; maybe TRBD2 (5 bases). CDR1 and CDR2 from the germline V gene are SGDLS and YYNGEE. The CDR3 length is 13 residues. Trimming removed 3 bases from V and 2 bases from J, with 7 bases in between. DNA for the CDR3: TGTGCCAGCAGCGCACTAGTCACAGATACGCAGTATTTT. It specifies CASSALVTDTQYF.

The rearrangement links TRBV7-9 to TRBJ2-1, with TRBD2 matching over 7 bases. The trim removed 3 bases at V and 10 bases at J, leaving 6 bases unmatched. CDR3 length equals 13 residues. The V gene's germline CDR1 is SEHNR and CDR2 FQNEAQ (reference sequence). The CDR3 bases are TGTGCCAGCAGCTTTGTACTCGGGGGGGAGCAGTTCTTC. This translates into CASSFVLGGEQFF.

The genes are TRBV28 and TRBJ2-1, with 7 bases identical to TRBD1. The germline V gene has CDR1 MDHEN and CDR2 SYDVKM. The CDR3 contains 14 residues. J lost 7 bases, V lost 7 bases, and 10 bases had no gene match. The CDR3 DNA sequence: TGTGCCAGCATCTATAGGGGGCCAGGGAATGAGCAGTTCTTC. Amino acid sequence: CASIYRGPGNEQFF. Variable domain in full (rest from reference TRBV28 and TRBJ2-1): DVKVTQSSRYLVKRTGEKVFLECVQDMDHENMFWYRQDPGLGLRLIYFSYDVKMKEKGDIPEGYSVSREKKERFSLILESASTNQTSMYLCASIYRGPGNEQFFGPGTRLTVL.

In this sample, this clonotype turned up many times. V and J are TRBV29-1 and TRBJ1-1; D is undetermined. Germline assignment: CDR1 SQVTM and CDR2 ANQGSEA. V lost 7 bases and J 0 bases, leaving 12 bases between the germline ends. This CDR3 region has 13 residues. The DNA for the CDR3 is TGCAGCGCGGAAGACGGGATGAACACTGAAGCTTTCTTT. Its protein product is CSAEDGMNTEAFF.

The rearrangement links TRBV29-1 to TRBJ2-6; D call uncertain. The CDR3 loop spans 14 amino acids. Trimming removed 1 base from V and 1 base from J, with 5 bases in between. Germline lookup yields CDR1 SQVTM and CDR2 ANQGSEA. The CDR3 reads CSVEVGSGANVLTF. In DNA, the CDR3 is TGCAGCGTTGAAGTAGGGTCTGGGGCCAACGTCCTGACTTTC.

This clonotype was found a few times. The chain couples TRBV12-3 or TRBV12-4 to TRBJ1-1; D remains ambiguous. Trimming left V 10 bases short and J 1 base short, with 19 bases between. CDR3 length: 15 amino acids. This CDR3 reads CATQIPTLTNTEAFF. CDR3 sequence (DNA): TGTGCCACCCAAATACCAACCTTAACGAACACTGAAGCTTTCTTT.

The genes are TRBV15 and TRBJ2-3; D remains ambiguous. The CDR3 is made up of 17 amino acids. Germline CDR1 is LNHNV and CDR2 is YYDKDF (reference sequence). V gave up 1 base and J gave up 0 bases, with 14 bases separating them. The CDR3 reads CATSRAPGAPSTDTQYF. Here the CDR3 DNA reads TGTGCCACCAGCAGAGCGCCCGGCGCTCCGAGCACAGATACGCAGTATTTT.

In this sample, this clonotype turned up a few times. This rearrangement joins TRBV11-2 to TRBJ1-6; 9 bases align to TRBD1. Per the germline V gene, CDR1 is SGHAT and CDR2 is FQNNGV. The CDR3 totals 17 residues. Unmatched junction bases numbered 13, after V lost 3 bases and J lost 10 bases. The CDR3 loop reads CASSLIVGQGVGSPLHF. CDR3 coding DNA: TGTGCCAGCAGCTTGATCGTGGGACAGGGAGTAGGCTCACCCCTCCACTTT.

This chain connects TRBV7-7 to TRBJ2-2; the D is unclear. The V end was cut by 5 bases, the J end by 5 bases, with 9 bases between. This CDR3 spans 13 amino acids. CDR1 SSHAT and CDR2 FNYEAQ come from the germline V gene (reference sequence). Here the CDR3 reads CASSVHGTGELFF. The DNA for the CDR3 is TGTGCCAGCAGCGTTCACGGTACCGGGGAGCTGTTTTTT.

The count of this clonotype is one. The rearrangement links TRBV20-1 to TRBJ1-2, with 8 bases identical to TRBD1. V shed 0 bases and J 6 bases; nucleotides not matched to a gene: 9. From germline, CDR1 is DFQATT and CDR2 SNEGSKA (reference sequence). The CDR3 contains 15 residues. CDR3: CSARDPTGGADGYTF. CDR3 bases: TGCAGTGCTAGAGACCCCACAGGGGGAGCAGATGGCTACACCTTC.

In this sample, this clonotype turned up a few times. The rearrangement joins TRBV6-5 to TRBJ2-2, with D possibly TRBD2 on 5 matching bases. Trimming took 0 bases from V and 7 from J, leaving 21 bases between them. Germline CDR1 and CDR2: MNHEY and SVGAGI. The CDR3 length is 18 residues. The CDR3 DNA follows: TGTGCCAGCAGTTACTCCCTCTCCTGGACTGGTGGGGTCGGGGAGCTGTTTTTT. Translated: CASSYSLSWTGGVGELFF.

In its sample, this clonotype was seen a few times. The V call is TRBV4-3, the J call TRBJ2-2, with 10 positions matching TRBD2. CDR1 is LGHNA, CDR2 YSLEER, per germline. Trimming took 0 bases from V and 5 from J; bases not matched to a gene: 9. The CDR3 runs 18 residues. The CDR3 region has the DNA TGCGCCAGCAGCCAAGATCTCGCGACTAGCGGGTTAACCGGGGAGCTGTTTTTT. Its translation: CASSQDLATSGLTGELFF.

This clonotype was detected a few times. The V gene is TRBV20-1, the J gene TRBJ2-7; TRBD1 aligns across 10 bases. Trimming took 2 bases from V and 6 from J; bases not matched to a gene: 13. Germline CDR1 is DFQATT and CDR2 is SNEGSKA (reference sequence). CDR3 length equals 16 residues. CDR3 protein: CSARQFGTGDLSEQYV. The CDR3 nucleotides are TGCAGTGCTAGACAATTTGGGACAGGGGATCTATCCGAGCAGTACGTC.